What follows are 23 T cell receptor beta chains derived from one specimen sequenced in a study of early T cells in non-severe SARS-CoV-2 infection. Using its own MiXCR run on the 5' RACE reads, TCRdb lists one record per CDR3 protein. In the table there are 95,000 to 100,000 distinct CDR3 sequences, more than 9.5% of which are singletons. The sequencing sample was made of whole blood. The receptors stem from an adult who was a healthcare worker with PCR-confirmed SARS-CoV-2 infection or an uninfected control (not recorded which).

This clonotype showed up just a few times. The rearrangement uses TRBV20-1 and TRBJ2-1; TRBD2 might be the D (6 bases). This CDR3 region has 14 residues. V was cut by 0 bases and J by 5 bases, with 11 bases left in between. The germline gives CDR1 DFQATT, CDR2 SNEGSKA (reference sequence). In DNA form, the CDR3 reads TGCAGTGCTAGAGATCCCGGGGGACACAATGAGCAGTTCTTC. It codes for CSARDPGGHNEQFF.

Regarding this clonotype: This clone may be a read error of a much larger clone one base away. The V and J genes are TRBV18 and TRBJ2-3; D might be TRBD2 (5 bases). The CDR3 extends over 15 amino acids. Trimming removed 6 bases at V and 5 bases at J, with 18 bases between. CDR1 is KGHSH and CDR2 is LQKENI in the germline V gene. Here the CDR3 DNA reads TGTGCCAGCTCCCGATCTCGGCACGGGGTAGATACGCAGTATTTT. Amino acid sequence: CASSRSRHGVDTQYF.

The table lists this clonotype with many counts. The chain employs TRBV29-1 and TRBJ1-2; D is perhaps TRBD1 (5 bases). Germline CDR1 is SQVTM and CDR2 is ANQGSEA. V was shortened by 4 bases and J by 7 bases, with 10 bases between the two germline ends. The CDR3 is 11 residues long. The DNA for the CDR3 is TGCAGCGTTGCGCAGGGCTCTGGCTACACCTTC. Its protein is CSVAQGSGYTF.

The CDR3 loop reads CASSPTGLGNTEAFF. Here the CDR3 DNA reads TGTGCCAGCAGCCCAACGGGCCTCGGGAACACTGAAGCTTTCTTT. The genes are TRBV9 and TRBJ1-1; D gene ambiguous. This CDR3 is built from 15 residues. V was cut by 4 bases and J by 1 base, with 14 bases left in between. Germline V gives CDR1 SGDLS, CDR2 YYNGEE.

This clonotype has more than one count but fewer than ten. This chain connects TRBV6-1 to TRBJ2-5; weak D call: TRBD2 (5 bases). The CDR3 length is 12 residues. V was shortened by 7 bases and J by 5 bases, with 11 bases between the two germline ends. Germline CDR1 and CDR2: MNHNS and SASEGT. The CDR3 region is CASTREGETQYF. CDR3 nucleotide sequence: TGTGCCAGCACTCGGGAAGGTGAGACCCAGTACTTC.

The chain carries TRBV27 and TRBJ2-1; 11 positions match TRBD2. The V gene's germline CDR1 is MNHEY and CDR2 SMNVEV (reference sequence). Losses at the gene ends were 2 bases for V and 6 bases for J; bases not matched to a gene: 9. The CDR3 is made up of 17 amino acids. CDR3 bases: TGTGCCAGCAGTTTAATAGCGGGAGGGCCTAGTACCAATGAGCAGTTCTTC. This sequence encodes CASSLIAGGPSTNEQFF.

V gene TRBV6-6 combines with J gene TRBJ1-3; D unclear. In germline, CDR1 is MNHNY, CDR2 SVGAGI (reference sequence). Between the trimmed V and J ends, which lost 2 bases and 4 bases, there was a span of 12 bases. The CDR3 has 15 amino acids. The CDR3 coding sequence is TGTGCCAGCAGTTACCGGGGTAGGAACGGAAACACCATATATTTT. Amino acids: CASSYRGRNGNTIYF.

This clonotype was observed a few times. The J gene is TRBJ2-3, the V gene TRBV2; TRBD2 matches 9 bases. The J segment lost 1 base and the V segment lost 3 bases, leaving 8 bases of the junction unmatched. CDR3 size: 17 residues. Germline V lookup: CDR1 SNHLY, CDR2 FYNNEI. Here the CDR3 DNA reads TGTGCCAGCAGTGAGCCGTCTAGCGGGGTTGGCACAGATACGCAGTATTTT. Its translation is CASSEPSSGVGTDTQYF.

The chain carries TRBV7-9 and TRBJ2-2, with D possibly matching TRBD1 (6 bases). The CDR3 contains 15 residues. V lost 4 bases to trimming and J lost 3 bases, with 12 bases between them. Germline values: CDR1 SEHNR, CDR2 FQNEAQ (reference sequence). CDR3 amino acids: CASSSPRTDTGELFF. Written as DNA, the CDR3 is TGTGCCAGCAGCTCACCAAGGACAGACACCGGGGAGCTGTTTTTT. Complete variable domain (other parts from reference TRBV7-9 and TRBJ2-2): DTGVSQNPRHKITKRGQNVTFRCDPISEHNRLYWYRQTLGQGPEFLTYFQNEAQLEKSRLLSDRFSAERPKGSFSTLEIQRTEQGDSAMYLCASSSPRTDTGELFFGEGSRLTVL.

In its sample, this clonotype was seen many times. The chain links TRBV20-1 to TRBJ2-2; 13 bases fit TRBD2. The CDR3 has 14 amino acids. Germline V gene lookup returns CDR1 DFQATT and CDR2 SNEGSKA (reference sequence). Trimming took 6 bases from V and 4 from J; bases not matched to a gene: 2. The CDR3 is CSARTSGSTGELFF. The CDR3 nucleotides are TGCAGTGCAAGGACTAGCGGGAGCACCGGGGAGCTGTTTTTT.

This clonotype was seen at least ten times. The gene calls are TRBV12-5 and TRBJ2-4, with D possibly being TRBD2 (5 bases). The CDR3 runs to 14 residues. CDR1 and CDR2 from the germline V gene are LGHNT and FRNRAP. Trimming stripped 7 bases from V and 3 bases from J, with 13 bases between. The CDR3 DNA follows: TGTGCTAGTGCCCTAGACTACGACAAAAACATTCAGTACTTC. It is translated as CASALDYDKNIQYF.

This clonotype was detected many times. The chain couples TRBV5-4 to TRBJ1-3, with a tentative D call TRBD1 (5 bases). The CDR3 runs 17 residues. CDR1 SGHNT and CDR2 YYREEE come from the germline V gene (reference sequence). The germline V and J ends were trimmed by 4 bases and 0 bases, with 17 bases remaining between them. As DNA, the CDR3 is TGTGCCAGCAGCAAGGGTACCGGGGGACTCTCTGGAAACACCATATATTTT. It encodes CASSKGTGGLSGNTIYF.

A few counts support this clonotype. The chain uses TRBV12-3 or TRBV12-4 and TRBJ1-1, with D possibly matching TRBD1 (5 bases). The CDR3 sequence is 15 residues long. V was shortened by 5 bases and J by 6 bases, with 19 bases between the two germline ends. This CDR3 is CASSTLAGARAEAFF. DNA for the CDR3: TGTGCCAGCAGTACCTTGGCCGGGGCGAGGGCTGAAGCTTTCTTT.

This clonotype was seen repeatedly, ten times or more. The chain employs TRBV7-8 and TRBJ1-2, with 9 bases that match TRBD1. Germline CDR1 and CDR2: SGHVS and FQNEAQ. J lost 1 base, V lost 4 bases, and 4 bases had no gene match. The CDR3 sequence is 15 residues long. The chain's CDR3 is CASSYDRGGNYGYTF. For the CDR3, the DNA is TGTGCCAGCAGCTACGACAGGGGGGGTAACTATGGCTACACCTTC.

This clonotype came up many times. The chain recombines TRBV9 with TRBJ2-1, with D possibly being TRBD2 (5 bases). Germline CDR1 is SGDLS and CDR2 is YYNGEE. CDR3 length: 16 residues. Trimming removed 4 bases at V and 0 bases at J, with 14 bases between. The CDR3 DNA reads as TGTGCCAGCAGCTCGCGAGGGTTCAGCTCCTACAATGAGCAGTTCTTC. This codes for CASSSRGFSSYNEQFF.

J is TRBJ2-5 and V is TRBV12-3 or TRBV12-4; D unresolved. This CDR3 contains 12 residues. The V and J ends lost 3 bases and 4 bases respectively, with 6 bases between them. CDR3 loop: CASSFHGETQYF. The CDR3 DNA is TGTGCCAGCAGTTTTCATGGAGAGACCCAGTACTTC.

The chain links TRBV12-3 or TRBV12-4 to TRBJ2-3, with TRBD1 as a possible D gene (5 bases). The CDR3 has 15 residues. The V end was cut by 7 bases, the J end by 5 bases, with 19 bases between. CDR3 nucleotide sequence: TGTGCCAGCACCTCAGGCCCTCCAGGGCGAGATACGCAGTATTTT. It yields the protein CASTSGPPGRDTQYF.

This clonotype was observed a handful of times. V is TRBV11-2 and J is TRBJ2-2; 11 bases line up with TRBD2. The CDR3 is 15 residues long. V lost 3 bases to trimming and J lost 6 bases; unmatched junction nucleotides: 3. Per the germline V gene, CDR1 is SGHAT and CDR2 is FQNNGV. The CDR3 loop is CASSLNSGRAGELFF. The CDR3 DNA follows: TGTGCCAGCAGCTTGAATAGCGGGAGGGCCGGGGAGCTGTTTTTT.

This chain connects TRBV5-1 to TRBJ2-7; the D is unclear. Per germline, CDR1 SGHRS and CDR2 YFSETQ. The CDR3 length is 13 residues. Trimming removed 2 bases from V and 2 bases from J, with 8 bases in between. The CDR3 is CASSLHEAYEQYF. CDR3 in DNA: TGCGCCAGCAGCTTACACGAGGCCTACGAGCAGTACTTC.

This clonotype has more than one count but fewer than ten. The chain links TRBV12-3 or TRBV12-4 to TRBJ2-2, with D maybe TRBD1 (6 bases). V was shortened by 5 bases and J by 0 bases, with 10 bases between the two germline ends. The CDR3 has 15 amino acids. This CDR3 reads CASSNRVANTGELFF. CDR3 in DNA: TGTGCCAGCAGTAACAGGGTTGCGAACACCGGGGAGCTGTTTTTT.

The table lists this clonotype with many counts. This chain links TRBV3-1 with TRBJ2-2; D is unclear. V lost 2 bases to trimming and J lost 9 bases, with 7 bases between them. The germline CDR1 and CDR2 sequences are LGHDT and YNNKEL (reference sequence). The CDR3 has 12 residues. The CDR3 spells CASSQSTRELFF. CDR3 DNA sequence: TGTGCCAGCAGCCAATCGACACGGGAGCTGTTTTTT.

Concerning this clonotype: Here the CDR3 omits its conserved ending phenylalanine or tryptophan, so a read error is the likely source. J is TRBJ2-7 and V is TRBV7-9; D might be TRBD1 or TRBD2, each matching 6 bases. This CDR3 contains 15 residues. V lost 4 bases, J lost 3 bases, and 16 bases lay in between. CDR1 is SEHNR, CDR2 FQNEAQ, per germline (reference sequence). The CDR3, as DNA: TGTGCCAGCAGCTCAACGGGGGCTGTTATCTACGAGCAGTACTCC. Its protein is CASSSTGAVIYEQYS.

This clonotype showed up many times. The chain couples TRBV3-1 to TRBJ2-7; 7 nucleotides agree with TRBD2. CDR3 length: 14 amino acids. Germline V CDR1 and CDR2: LGHDT, YNNKEL (reference sequence). Trimming cost V 4 bases and J 4 bases; bases outside gene matches: 7. For the CDR3, the DNA is TGTGCCAGCAGCCCCGATGGGGGGGGTTACGAGCAGTACTTC. This sequence encodes CASSPDGGGYEQYF.